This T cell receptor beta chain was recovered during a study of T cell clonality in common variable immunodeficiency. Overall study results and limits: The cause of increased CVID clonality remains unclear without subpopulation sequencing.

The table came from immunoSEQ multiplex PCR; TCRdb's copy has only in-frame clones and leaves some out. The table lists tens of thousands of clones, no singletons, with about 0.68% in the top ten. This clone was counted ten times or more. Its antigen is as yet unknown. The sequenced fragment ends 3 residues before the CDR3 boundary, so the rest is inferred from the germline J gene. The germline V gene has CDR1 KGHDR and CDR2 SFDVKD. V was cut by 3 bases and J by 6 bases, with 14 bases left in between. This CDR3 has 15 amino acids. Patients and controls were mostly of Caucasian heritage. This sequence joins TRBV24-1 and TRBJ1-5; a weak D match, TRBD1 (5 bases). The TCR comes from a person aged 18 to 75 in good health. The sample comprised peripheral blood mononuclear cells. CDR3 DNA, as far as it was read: TGTGCCACCAGTGATGGCAGGGTGATCGGTCAGCCC. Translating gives CATSDGRVIGQP. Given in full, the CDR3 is CATSDGRVIGQPQHF.